The next 18 T cell receptor beta chains were all read from a single sample in a study of cytomegalovirus exposure and HLA in healthy donors. The PCR made use of 60 Vbeta and 13 Jbeta primers. The table came from immunoSEQ multiplex PCR; TCRdb's copy has only in-frame clones and leaves some out. The sample has 75,000 to 100,000 clones, around 77% seen once; the top ten hold roughly 3%. Sequencing was done on a sample of PBMCs. The receptor source for this set is a man aged 40-50 years in good health and CMV-seronegative.

This sequence joins TRBV7-9 and TRBJ1-2; D call uncertain. The CDR3 is 12 amino acids. Germline V lookup: CDR1 SEHNR, CDR2 FQNEAQ (reference sequence). Trimming took 1 base from V and 7 from J, leaving 7 bases between them. CDR3 DNA: TGTGCCAGCAGCTTAGGAGTAGCTGGCTACACCTTC. Translated: CASSLGVAGYTF.

J is TRBJ2-6 and V is TRBV7-2, with a possible D match to TRBD2 (6 bases). The CDR3 length is 17 residues. Per the germline V gene, CDR1 is SGHTA and CDR2 is FQGNSA. Trimming pared 2 bases from V and 1 base from J, leaving 12 bases between. The CDR3 loop reads CASSLRGGGSGANVLTF. CDR3 sequence (DNA): TGTGCCAGCAGCTTAAGGGGAGGCGGGTCTGGGGCCAACGTCCTGACTTTC.

This chain links TRBV27 with TRBJ2-1; 11 bases agree with TRBD1. The CDR3 is 14 amino acids. Losses at the gene ends were 2 bases for V and 7 bases for J; bases not matched to a gene: 1. CDR1 is MNHEY and CDR2 is SMNVEV in the germline V gene (reference sequence). The CDR3 sequence: CASSLGTGGNEQFF. DNA for the CDR3: TGTGCCAGCAGTTTAGGGACAGGGGGTAATGAGCAGTTCTTC.

The chain combines TRBV4-1 with TRBJ1-2; TRBD1 agrees at 7 bases. The length of the CDR3 is 16 residues. From germline, CDR1 is MGHRA and CDR2 YSYEKL. With V trimmed by 0 bases and J by 5 bases, 9 bases remained unmatched. CDR3 sequence (DNA): TGCGCCAGCAGCCAAGAAGAATCACAGGGGAGGTATGGCTACACCTTC. It yields the protein CASSQEESQGRYGYTF.

This clone was recorded a few times. This chain links TRBV14 with TRBJ1-6; D perhaps matches TRBD1 (5 bases). Looked up from germline, CDR1 is SGHDN and CDR2 is FVKESK. The CDR3 sequence is 16 residues long. Trimming shortened V by 1 base and J by 0 bases, and 7 bases separated the two germline ends. For the CDR3, the DNA is TGTGCCAGCAGCCAAGTGGGGCGCTCCTATAATTCACCCCTCCACTTT. Protein sequence: CASSQVGRSYNSPLHF. Full variable domain (rest looked up from reference TRBV14 and TRBJ1-6): EAGVTQFPSHSVIEKGQTVTLRCDPISGHDNLYWYRRVMGKEIKFLLHFVKESKQDESGMPNNRFLAERTGGTYSTLKVQPAELEDSGVYFCASSQVGRSYNSPLHFGNGTRLTVT.

V usage is TRBV10-3 and J usage is TRBJ2-2; 9 bases agree with TRBD1. Germline V gene lookup returns CDR1 ENHRY and CDR2 SYGVKD. The CDR3 covers 14 residues. J lost 4 bases, V lost 6 bases, and 3 bases had no gene match. The CDR3 region has the DNA TGTGCCATCAGAGGGACAGGGTCCACCGGGGAGCTGTTTTTT. Residues: CAIRGTGSTGELFF.

The V call is TRBV7-9, the J call TRBJ1-1; 7 nucleotides line up with TRBD1. Germline CDR1 SEHNR, CDR2 FQNEAQ (reference sequence). The CDR3 length is 14 residues. J lost 2 bases, V lost 5 bases, and 5 bases had no gene match. The chain's CDR3 is CASSLGTDNTEAFF. The CDR3 DNA is TGTGCCAGCAGCCTCGGGACAGACAACACTGAAGCTTTCTTT. Full variable domain (remainder filled in from reference TRBV7-9 and TRBJ1-1): DTGVSQNPRHKITKRGQNVTFRCDPISEHNRLYWYRQTLGQGPEFLTYFQNEAQLEKSRLLSDRFSAERPKGSFSTLEIQRTEQGDSAMYLCASSLGTDNTEAFFGQGTRLTVV.

V and J are TRBV30 and TRBJ1-2, with 8 bases fitting TRBD1. The germline CDR1 and CDR2 sequences are GTSNPN and SVGIG (reference sequence). Trimming removed 7 bases from V and 7 bases from J; junction bases left unmatched: 11. This CDR3 spans 13 amino acids. The DNA for the CDR3 is TGTGCCTCTGGGGCAGGGGGCGGACCTGGCTACACCTTC. Protein product: CASGAGGGPGYTF.

CDR3 loop: CAWDTGVSNQPQHF. As DNA, the CDR3 is TGTGCCTGGGACACAGGAGTTAGCAATCAGCCCCAGCATTTT. V is TRBV30 and J is TRBJ1-5, with a possible D match to TRBD1 (5 bases). Germline CDR1 GTSNPN, CDR2 SVGIG (reference sequence). This CDR3 is 14 amino acids long. Trimming removed 5 bases at V and 0 bases at J, with 11 bases between.

V and J are TRBV4-1 and TRBJ2-2; maybe TRBD2 (6 bases). Germline V lookup: CDR1 MGHRA, CDR2 YSYEKL. This CDR3 contains 15 residues. Trimming removed 0 bases from V and 6 bases from J, with 11 bases in between. The CDR3 spells CASSQDGRRAGELFF. Here the CDR3 DNA reads TGCGCCAGCAGCCAAGACGGGAGAAGGGCCGGGGAGCTGTTTTTT.

This sequence joins TRBV30 and TRBJ1-6; TRBD1 matches at 7 bases. Per the germline V gene, CDR1 is GTSNPN and CDR2 is SVGIG (reference sequence). The trim removed 3 bases at V and 7 bases at J, leaving 9 bases unmatched. The CDR3 covers 15 residues. Here the CDR3 reads CAWSLSGRGNSPLHF. CDR3 coding DNA: TGTGCCTGGAGCCTGTCTGGCAGGGGGAATTCACCCCTCCACTTT.

V usage is TRBV11-2 and J usage is TRBJ1-3, with D possibly matching TRBD1 (5 bases). CDR1 is SGHAT and CDR2 is FQNNGV in the germline V gene. The CDR3 has 15 amino acids. Trimming left V 4 bases short and J 1 base short, with 11 bases between. Here the CDR3 reads CASSSIRGSGNTIYF. CDR3 sequence (DNA): TGTGCCAGCAGCTCAATAAGGGGTTCTGGAAACACCATATATTTT.

The chain recombines TRBV6-6 with TRBJ1-2; possibly TRBD1 for D (5 bases). The CDR3 sequence is 12 residues long. Deletions cut 11 bases from V and 2 bases from J, with 12 bases between. Germline V gene data show CDR1 as MNHNY and CDR2 as SVGAGI (reference sequence). CDR3: CAGAGGNYGYTF. The CDR3, as DNA: TGTGCCGGGGCAGGTGGGAACTATGGCTACACCTTC.

V and J are TRBV5-1 and TRBJ2-5, with 8 nucleotides matching TRBD1. Germline V gene data show CDR1 as SGHRS and CDR2 as YFSETQ. J was trimmed by 7 bases and V by 3 bases; bases with no gene match: 5. This CDR3 has 13 amino acids. CDR3 coding DNA: TGCGCCAGCAGCTCCGGGACAGGAAGGACCCAGTACTTC. Protein sequence: CASSSGTGRTQYF. Full variable domain (remainder filled in from reference TRBV5-1 and TRBJ2-5): KAGVTQTPRYLIKTRGQQVTLSCSPISGHRSVSWYQQTPGQGLQFLFEYFSETQRNKGNFPGRFSGRQFSNSRSEMNVSTLELGDSALYLCASSSGTGRTQYFGPGTRLLVL.

The chain uses TRBV6-1 and TRBJ1-5, with D unresolved. The CDR3 is made up of 13 amino acids. Trimming pared 3 bases from V and 4 bases from J, leaving 7 bases between. Germline lookup yields CDR1 MNHNS and CDR2 SASEGT. The CDR3 bases are TGTGCCAGCAGTGAGTCCAGAAATCAGCCCCAGCATTTT. Translating it yields CASSESRNQPQHF.

V usage is TRBV13 and J usage is TRBJ2-3; tentatively, D is TRBD2 (6 bases). The CDR3 sequence is 16 residues long. V dropped 5 bases and J dropped 8 bases, with 23 bases sitting between them. Germline CDR1 and CDR2: PRHDT and FYEKMQ (reference sequence). Here the CDR3 DNA reads TGTGCCAGCAGCCCCCGTAGGATGGGCGGGATCGGTACGCAGTATTTT. This encodes CASSPRRMGGIGTQYF.

This clone was seen a single time. The chain carries TRBV5-4 and TRBJ2-5; 7 bases fit TRBD1. The J segment lost 2 bases and the V segment lost 4 bases, leaving 8 bases of the junction unmatched. The CDR3 loop spans 15 amino acids. CDR1 and CDR2 (germline): SGHNT, YYREEE (reference sequence). Written as DNA, the CDR3 is TGTGCCAGCAGCCGGGACAGAAATATACAAGAGACCCAGTACTTC. Amino acid sequence: CASSRDRNIQETQYF.

CDR3: CASSLNSGLAGKYYEQYF. Here the CDR3 DNA reads TGTGCCAGCAGTTTGAATTCGGGACTAGCGGGAAAATACTACGAGCAGTACTTC. The chain is built from TRBV27 and TRBJ2-7; 13 bases match TRBD2. Germline CDR1 reads MNHEY; CDR2 reads SMNVEV (reference sequence). CDR3 size: 18 residues. V gave up 3 bases and J gave up 3 bases; unmatched junction bases: 11.